The clone carrying this T cell receptor (beta chain) was seen only a few times. Its target is unknown. The entry originates in a study of CD8 T cells in ankylosing spondylitis. Study-level points and caveats: A CD8+ phenotype characterized the disease-linked clones, which were relatively rare in peripheral blood. Seven to nine highly homologous variants made up a TCR beta motif that seemed to typify ankylosing spondylitis blood.

TCRdb re-called the 5' RACE reads with MiXCR, one entry per CDR3 protein. Of about 180,000 distinct CDR3 sequences listed, approximately 9.9% are singletons. This TCR derives from a female donor with ankylosing spondylitis or in good health (not recorded which). Sequenced sample: blood, either unsorted or a sorted T cell fraction (not recorded which).

The CDR3 sequence: CASSPLALDNEQFF. Written as DNA, the CDR3 is TGTGCCAGCAGCCCACTAGCCCTTGACAATGAGCAGTTCTTC. This chain uses TRBV7-6 with TRBJ2-1; a possible D gene is TRBD2 (6 bases). The ends were cut back, 5 bases at V and 5 bases at J, with 13 bases in the middle. This CDR3 has 14 amino acids. Germline CDR1 and CDR2: SGHVS and FNYEAQ.